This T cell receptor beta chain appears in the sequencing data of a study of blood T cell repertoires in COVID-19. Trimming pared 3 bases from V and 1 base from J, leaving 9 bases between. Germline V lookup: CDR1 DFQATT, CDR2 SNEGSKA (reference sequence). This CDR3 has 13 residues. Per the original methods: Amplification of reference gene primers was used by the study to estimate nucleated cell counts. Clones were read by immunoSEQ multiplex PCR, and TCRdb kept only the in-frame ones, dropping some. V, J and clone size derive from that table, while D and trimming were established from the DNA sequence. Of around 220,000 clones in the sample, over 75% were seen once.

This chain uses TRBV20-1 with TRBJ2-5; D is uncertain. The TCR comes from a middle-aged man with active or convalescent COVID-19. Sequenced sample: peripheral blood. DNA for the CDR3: TGCAGTGCTAGTCAGGCCAGCCAAGAGACCCAGTACTTC. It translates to CSASQASQETQYF.